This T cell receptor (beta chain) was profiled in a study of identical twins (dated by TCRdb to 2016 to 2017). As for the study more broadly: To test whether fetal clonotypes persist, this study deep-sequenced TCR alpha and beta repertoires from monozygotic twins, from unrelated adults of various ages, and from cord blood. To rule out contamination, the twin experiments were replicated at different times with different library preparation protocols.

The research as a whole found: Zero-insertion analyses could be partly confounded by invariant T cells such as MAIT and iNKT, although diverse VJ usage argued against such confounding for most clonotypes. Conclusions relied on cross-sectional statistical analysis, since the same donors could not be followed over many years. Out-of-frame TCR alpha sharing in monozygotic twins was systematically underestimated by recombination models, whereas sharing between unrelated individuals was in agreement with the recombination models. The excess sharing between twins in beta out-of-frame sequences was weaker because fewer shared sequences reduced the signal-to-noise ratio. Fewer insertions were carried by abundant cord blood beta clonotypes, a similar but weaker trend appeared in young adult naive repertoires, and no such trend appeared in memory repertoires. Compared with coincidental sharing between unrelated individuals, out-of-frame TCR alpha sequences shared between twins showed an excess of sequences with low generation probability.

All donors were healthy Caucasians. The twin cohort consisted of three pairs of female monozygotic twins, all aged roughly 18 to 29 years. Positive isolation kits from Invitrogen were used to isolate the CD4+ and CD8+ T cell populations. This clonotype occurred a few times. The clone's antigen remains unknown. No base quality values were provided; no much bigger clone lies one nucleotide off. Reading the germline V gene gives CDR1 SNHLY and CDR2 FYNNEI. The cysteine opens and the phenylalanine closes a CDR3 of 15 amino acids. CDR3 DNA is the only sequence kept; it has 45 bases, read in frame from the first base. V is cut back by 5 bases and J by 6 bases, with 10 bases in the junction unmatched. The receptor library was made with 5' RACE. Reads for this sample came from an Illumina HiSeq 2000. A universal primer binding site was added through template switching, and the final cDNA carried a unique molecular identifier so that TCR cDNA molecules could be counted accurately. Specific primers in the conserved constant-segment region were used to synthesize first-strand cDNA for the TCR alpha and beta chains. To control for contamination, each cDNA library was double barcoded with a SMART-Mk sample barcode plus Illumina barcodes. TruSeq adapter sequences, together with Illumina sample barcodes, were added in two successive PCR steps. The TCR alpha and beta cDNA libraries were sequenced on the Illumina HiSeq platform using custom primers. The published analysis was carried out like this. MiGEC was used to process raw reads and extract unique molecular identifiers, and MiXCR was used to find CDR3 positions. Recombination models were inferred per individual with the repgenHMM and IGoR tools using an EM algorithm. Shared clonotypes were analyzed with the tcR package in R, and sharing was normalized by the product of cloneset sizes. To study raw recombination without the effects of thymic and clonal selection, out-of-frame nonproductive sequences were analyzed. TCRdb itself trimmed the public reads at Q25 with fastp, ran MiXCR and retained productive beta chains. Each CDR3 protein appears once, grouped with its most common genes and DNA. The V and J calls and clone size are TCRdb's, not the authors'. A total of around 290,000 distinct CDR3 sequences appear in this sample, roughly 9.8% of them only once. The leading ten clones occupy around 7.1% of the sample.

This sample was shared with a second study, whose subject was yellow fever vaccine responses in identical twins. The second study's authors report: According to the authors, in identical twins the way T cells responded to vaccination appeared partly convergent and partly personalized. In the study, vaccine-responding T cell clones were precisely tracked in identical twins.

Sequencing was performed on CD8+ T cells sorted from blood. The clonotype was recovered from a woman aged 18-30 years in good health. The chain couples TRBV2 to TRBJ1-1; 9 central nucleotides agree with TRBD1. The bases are TGTGCCAGCAGTCCCGGGACAGGGTTTGGGTCTGAAGCTTTCTTT. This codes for CASSPGTGFGSEAFF.